The present entry profiles one T cell receptor (beta chain) with its context. The antigen it binds to is not known. Base qualities are missing; no much larger clone stands one base away. Library preparation used the immunoSEQ multiplex PCR assay. For the multiplex PCR, a mixture combining 60 forward primers for TCR Vbeta segments and 13 reverse primers for TCR Jbeta segments was used. A multiplex PCR assay on genomic DNA amplified the CDR3 region of rearranged TCR beta genes. On the Illumina HiSeq System, the amplified TCR beta libraries were sequenced as 87-base-pair reads. Concerning the study's data processing: Across the 600 to 700 repertoires, a later analysis counted 60 million to 90 million unique TCR beta chains, 9.5 million to 13 million of which were shared by at least two donors. Raw reads were error-corrected and collapsed into unique sequences with a nearest-neighbor algorithm that merged closely related sequences to remove PCR and sequencing errors. V, D and J gene segments were assigned by aligning CDR3 sequences to IMGT reference sequences. For a sequence to be retained, a match of at least six nucleotides was required to both a V gene segment and a J gene segment. A rearrangement counted as productive if the CDR3 had no stop codons and remained in frame with V and J, and every other rearrangement counted as non-productive. CDR3 was defined according to IMGT convention as the region running from the second conserved V-encoded cysteine to the conserved J-encoded phenylalanine. In an earlier analysis of 550 to 650 of the donors, sequences lacking an unambiguous match to a single V gene segment were excluded. An earlier analysis of several hundred of the donors called V segments functional above 56.7% productive rearrangements and segregating when the between-donor standard deviation exceeded 5%. A statistical classification framework was built to diagnose cytomegalovirus status from the catalog of TCR beta chain sequences. In a later analysis, TCR nucleotide sequences were compared against IMGT/GENE-DB human TR gene sequences so that V and J genes could be assigned. A later analysis assigned CDR3 sequences and most-parsimonious VDJ recombination scenarios with the TCRdist pipeline. In a later analysis, every TCR beta chain was defined by the combination of its CDR3 amino acid sequence and its V-gene family, and reads without a unique V-gene family were dropped. To address suspected cross-contamination and a sequencing artifact, a later analysis removed around 600 highly shared, low-generation-probability nucleotide sequences. In a later analysis, a clonal expansion index was calculated for each public chain from normalized within-repertoire ranks of inferred template counts. Generation probabilities in a later analysis came from a VDJ recombination model fitted to out-of-frame rearrangements, and those results were checked against IGoR. In a later analysis, TCR-TCR, TCR-HLA and TCR-CMV co-occurrence was scored with hypergeometric tests, and a repertoire-size bias correction was applied to TCR pairs. False discovery rates were estimated in a later analysis by permuting HLA or CMV assignments 20 times. In a later analysis, co-occurring TCRs were grouped with DBSCAN, and TCRdist sequence similarity was added when clustering was performed within HLA-allele-positive subsets. Repertoires with fewer than 30,000 or more than 120,000 public chains, plus five repertoires with anomalous nucleotide sharing, were excluded from co-occurrence clustering. TCRdb took this table from immuneACCESS and kept in-frame rearrangements with V and J called. Such tables lack part of the clones; where checked against another copy, unresolved V genes explain under half of the gap, and the rest is unexplained. Clone size and the V and J calls come from that table; the DNA yielded D and trimming. The sample table lists roughly 250,000 clones, 84% of them with a count of one. Jointly, the top ten make up 2% to 2.5% of the sample.

V is clipped by 0 bases and J by 2 bases, and the sequence between their germline boundaries is 13 bases long. The CDR3 sequence holds 16 residues, the cysteine and phenylalanine included. Here the CDR3 DNA is all that survives: 48 bases in frame from base 1. CDR1 MNHEY and CDR2 SVGAGI are derived from the germline V gene. The sample belongs to a study of cytomegalovirus exposure and HLA in healthy donors (dated by TCRdb to the late 2010s). With regard to the full study: An earlier analysis of a few hundred of the donors reported approximately 260 Gb of sequence data and around 100 million unique TCR beta sequences obtained from about 170 million T cells. The aim of the study was to test whether cataloging public T cell receptors could identify signatures of past pathogen exposure. About five DR-DQ haplotypes were treated as single units for association and clustering because of strong linkage in the cohort. In a later analysis, previously published TCR beta repertoires from 500 to 750 donors were re-analyzed and high-resolution HLA genotyping was added so that TCR occurrence patterns could be studied. Donor age, sex, ethnicity and CMV serostatus were collected together with the repertoire data. To predict cytomegalovirus infection status, the study combined high-throughput TCR immunosequencing, statistical association of individual TCRs with disease status, and machine learning. A later genetic analysis took genome-wide SNP genotypes for about three fifths of the roughly 700 donors and used that subset as a discovery cohort. Roughly 300 gigabases of sequencing data and tens of millions of unique TCR sequences were included in an early release covering 550 to 650 HLA-typed donors. Besides the first cohort of some 670 subjects, a separate validation cohort made up of over 95 different subjects was used. The T cell repertoires of 666 subjects were profiled by immunosequencing and related to cytomegalovirus serostatus. Among roughly 400 genotyped donors of the cohort, an average of approximately 220,000 unique TCR beta nucleotide sequences was sequenced per donor, of which roughly 17% were non-productive. All discovery cohort repertoires had been generated using a single sequencing platform. The later analysis used no new phenotypic data to find candidate immune exposures, relying instead on TCR beta sequences and their occurrence across donors. HLA typing covered class I and class II loci at four-digit resolution. To decide whether each TCR beta V gene segment behaved as functional or pseudogenic, an earlier analysis of some 540 of the donors relied on high-throughput TCR beta sequencing. The number of donors typed differed by locus, with roughly 629-640 for A, B, C, DRB1 and DQB1, around 500 for DQA1, under 610 for DPA1, and 472 for DPB1. Among the roughly 370 genotyped donors, around 81% belonged to the genetic ancestry cluster associated with self-reported Caucasian donors.

The cohort comprised some 700 healthy bone marrow donors. At the time of sampling, every cohort member was nominally healthy, though immune exposures that went unrecorded were likely present. The donor was CMV seropositive and was included in the group of 250 to 300 seropositive cohort members. Every donor gave a peripheral blood sample, and the peripheral blood mononuclear cells from that sample were used for TCR beta sequencing. The Qiagen DNeasy Blood Extraction Kit was used to extract genomic DNA from the blood cell samples. What the research found in general, with its limitations: According to a later analysis, TCR association rates differed among HLA loci, with DRB1 alleles showing the most associated TCRs and HLA-C alleles showing the fewest. In an earlier analysis of around 600 of the donors, most TCR beta V segments appeared in productive rearrangements about 87% or about 30% of the time, broadly matching IMGT annotations. A later analysis found that most CMV-associated TCR beta chains appeared HLA-restricted, with HLA associations seemingly driven largely by CMV exposure. A further reported finding was that TCR beta sequences accurately predicted the HLA-A and HLA-B alleles for most subjects in the first cohort. A later analysis found that HLA-associated TCR beta chains were more clonally expanded and had lower generation probabilities than equally common non-associated chains. Because HLA typing was unavailable for some donors at each locus, only the typed subset was used in association tests. Most TCR sequences were seen in very few donors, while some public TCRs were found in many individuals. It was suggested by the authors that the approach could potentially be generalized to other disease states and immunological phenotypes. Three of the identified cytomegalovirus-associated TCR beta chains were confirmed in vitro to be specific for cytomegalovirus antigens. The presence/absence analyses assumed that sequencing depth was roughly uniform across donors, and that assumption may not be true. According to a later genetic analysis, donors in an Asian-associated ancestry cluster had fewer N-insertions in productive TCRs than the approximately 670-donor mean. Linkage disequilibrium might explain the correlated functional status among segregating V segments, but an unknown experimental factor could not be ruled out. For the cohort, immune exposure information was limited to CMV serostatus. A cluster of highly shared sequence variants was judged likely to be a technical artifact of the sequencing pipeline. At a false discovery rate of 0.05, a later analysis linked about 16,000 TCR beta sequences to specific HLA alleles. This cohort had only TCR beta chains sequenced, and the lack of alpha or paired-chain data limited which features could be detected. The study listed approximately 150 TCR beta chains as associated with cytomegalovirus. Some IMGT-functional V segments, including TRBV6-2 and TRBV6-3, could not be told apart with the 87-base-pair reads, so those segments were excluded. Several of the top co-occurrence clusters appeared to be linked to parvovirus B19, influenza, CMV and Epstein-Barr virus, according to a later analysis. The classifier was reported to diagnose cytomegalovirus status with high specificity and sensitivity in both the original and validation cohorts. Strong co-occurrence of HLA alleles, especially DR and DQ, made assigning TCR associations to individual alleles difficult. An association between a missense DCLRE1C variant and V-gene and J-gene trimming of TCR beta chains was found in a later genetic analysis and replicated in an independent cohort. The earlier analysis of about 600 of the donors excluded 15 to 20 rarely observed V segments, including chromosome 9 orphons, because counts were too low.

Sequences were obtained from PBMCs. This TCR was sampled from a woman aged 40 to 55 in good health and CMV-seropositive. The rearranged chain carries TRBV6-5 and TRBJ1-1; the D gene lacks a confident call. The CDR3 protein sequence reads: CASSYSGSRGNTEAFF. In nucleotides, the sequence is TGTGCCAGCAGTTACTCGGGGTCGCGGGGTAACACTGAAGCTTTCTTT.